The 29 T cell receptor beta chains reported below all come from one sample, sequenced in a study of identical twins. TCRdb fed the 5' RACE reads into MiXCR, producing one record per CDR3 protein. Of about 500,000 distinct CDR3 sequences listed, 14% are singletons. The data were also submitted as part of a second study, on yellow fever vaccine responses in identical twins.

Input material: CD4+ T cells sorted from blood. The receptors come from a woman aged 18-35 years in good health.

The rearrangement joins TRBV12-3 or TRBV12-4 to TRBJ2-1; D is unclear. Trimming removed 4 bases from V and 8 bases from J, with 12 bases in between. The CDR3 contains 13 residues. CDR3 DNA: TGTGCCAGCAGTTCGGACGCGAAGTATGAGCAGTTCTTC. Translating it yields CASSSDAKYEQFF.

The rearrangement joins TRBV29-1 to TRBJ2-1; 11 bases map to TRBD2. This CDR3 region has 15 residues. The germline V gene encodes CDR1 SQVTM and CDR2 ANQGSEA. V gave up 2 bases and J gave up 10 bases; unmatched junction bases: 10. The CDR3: CSVEPGLAAGREQFF. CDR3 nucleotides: TGCAGCGTTGAACCGGGACTAGCGGCCGGGCGGGAGCAGTTCTTC.

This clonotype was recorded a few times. This CDR3 is CASSGRTGTDTQYF. CDR3 sequence (DNA): TGTGCCAGCAGTGGTCGGACAGGCACAGATACGCAGTATTTT. V gene TRBV6-1 combines with J gene TRBJ2-3; D might be TRBD1 (6 bases). This CDR3 comprises 14 residues. The V gene's germline CDR1 is MNHNS and CDR2 SASEGT. The germline V and J ends were trimmed by 4 bases and 1 base, with 9 bases remaining between them.

The CDR3 reads CASTSWRGGFSITDTQYF. Written as DNA, the CDR3 is TGTGCCAGCACCTCTTGGCGGGGGGGCTTCTCAATCACAGATACGCAGTATTTT. V is TRBV12-3 or TRBV12-4 and J is TRBJ2-3; 9 bases agree with TRBD2. This CDR3 comprises 18 residues. V lost 7 bases to trimming and J lost 2 bases; unmatched junction nucleotides: 16.

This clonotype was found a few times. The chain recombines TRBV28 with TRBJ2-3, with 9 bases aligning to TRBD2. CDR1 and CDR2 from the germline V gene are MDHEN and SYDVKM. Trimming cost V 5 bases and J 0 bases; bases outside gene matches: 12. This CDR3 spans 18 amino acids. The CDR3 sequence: CASSPFSGGLRSTDTQYF. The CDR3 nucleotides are TGTGCCAGCAGTCCCTTTAGCGGGGGCCTCCGGAGCACAGATACGCAGTATTTT.

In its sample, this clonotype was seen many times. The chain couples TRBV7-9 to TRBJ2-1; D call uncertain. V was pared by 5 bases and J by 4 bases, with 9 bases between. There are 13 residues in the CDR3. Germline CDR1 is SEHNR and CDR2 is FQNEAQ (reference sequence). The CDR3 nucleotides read TGTGCCAGCAGCCAGGATAGGTACAATGAGCAGTTCTTC. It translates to CASSQDRYNEQFF. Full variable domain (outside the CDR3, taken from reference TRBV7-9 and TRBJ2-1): DTGVSQNPRHKITKRGQNVTFRCDPISEHNRLYWYRQTLGQGPEFLTYFQNEAQLEKSRLLSDRFSAERPKGSFSTLEIQRTEQGDSAMYLCASSQDRYNEQFFGPGTRLTVL.

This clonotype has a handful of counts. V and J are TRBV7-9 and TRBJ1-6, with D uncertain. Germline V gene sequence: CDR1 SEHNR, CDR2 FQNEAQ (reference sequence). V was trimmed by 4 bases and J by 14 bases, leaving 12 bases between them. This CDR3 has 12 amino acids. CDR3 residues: CASSSQDRALHF. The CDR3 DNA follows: TGTGCCAGCAGCTCCCAAGATAGGGCCCTCCACTTT.

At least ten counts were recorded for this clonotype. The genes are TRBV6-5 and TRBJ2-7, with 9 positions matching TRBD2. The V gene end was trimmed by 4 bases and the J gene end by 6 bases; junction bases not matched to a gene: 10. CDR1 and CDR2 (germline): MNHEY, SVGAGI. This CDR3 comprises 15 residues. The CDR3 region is CASSLFGTSSSEQYF. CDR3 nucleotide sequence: TGTGCCAGCAGTTTGTTCGGGACTAGCTCGAGCGAGCAGTACTTC.

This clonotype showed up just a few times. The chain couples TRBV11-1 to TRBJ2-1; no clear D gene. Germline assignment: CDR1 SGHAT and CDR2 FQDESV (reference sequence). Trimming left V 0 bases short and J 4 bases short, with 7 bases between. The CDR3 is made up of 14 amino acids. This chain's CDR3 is CASSLATVYNEQFF. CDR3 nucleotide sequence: TGTGCCAGCAGCTTAGCTACAGTATACAATGAGCAGTTCTTC.

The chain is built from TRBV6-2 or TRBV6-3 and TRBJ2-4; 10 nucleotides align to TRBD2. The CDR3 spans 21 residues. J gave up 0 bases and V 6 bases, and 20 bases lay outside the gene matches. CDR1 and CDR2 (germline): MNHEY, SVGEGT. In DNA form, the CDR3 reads TGTGCCAGCAGCCCCCCCCTCCTGGCTAGCGGGGGTAAGGGAGCCAAAAACATTCAGTACTTC. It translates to CASSPPLLASGGKGAKNIQYF.

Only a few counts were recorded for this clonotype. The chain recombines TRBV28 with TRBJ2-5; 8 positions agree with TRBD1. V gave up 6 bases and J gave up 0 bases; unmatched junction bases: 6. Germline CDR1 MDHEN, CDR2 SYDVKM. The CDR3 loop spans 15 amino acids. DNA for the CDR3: TGTGCCAGCAGCACCCGACAGGGGTACCAAGAGACCCAGTACTTC. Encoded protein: CASSTRQGYQETQYF.

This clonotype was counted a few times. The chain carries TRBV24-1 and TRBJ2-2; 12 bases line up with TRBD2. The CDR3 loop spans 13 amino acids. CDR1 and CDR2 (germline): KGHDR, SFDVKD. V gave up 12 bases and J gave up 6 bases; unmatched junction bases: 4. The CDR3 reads CASTSGGSGELFF. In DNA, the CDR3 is TGTGCCTCGACTAGCGGGGGCTCCGGGGAGCTGTTTTTT.

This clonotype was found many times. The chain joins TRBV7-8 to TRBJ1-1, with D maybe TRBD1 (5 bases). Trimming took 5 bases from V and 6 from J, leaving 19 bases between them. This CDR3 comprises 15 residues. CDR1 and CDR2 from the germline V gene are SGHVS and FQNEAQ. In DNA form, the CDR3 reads TGTGCCAGCAGCAGCCAGGCTGGGACTAGTGCTGAAGCTTTCTTT. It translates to CASSSQAGTSAEAFF.

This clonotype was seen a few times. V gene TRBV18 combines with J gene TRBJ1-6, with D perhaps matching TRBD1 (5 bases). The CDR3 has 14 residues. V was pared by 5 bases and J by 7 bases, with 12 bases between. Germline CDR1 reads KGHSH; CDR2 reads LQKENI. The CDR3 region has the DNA TGTGCCAGCTCATCGCGGGACGGCAATTCACCCCTCCACTTT. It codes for CASSSRDGNSPLHF.

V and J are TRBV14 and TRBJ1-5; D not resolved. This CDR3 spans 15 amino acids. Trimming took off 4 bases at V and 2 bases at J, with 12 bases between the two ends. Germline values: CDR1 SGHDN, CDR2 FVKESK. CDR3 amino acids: CASSPAGRGNQPQHF. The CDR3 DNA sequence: TGTGCCAGCAGCCCCGCAGGTCGGGGCAATCAGCCCCAGCATTTT.

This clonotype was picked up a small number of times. CDR3 sequence (DNA): TGTGCCAGCAGCCAAGATTTGTCGCTAGCCCGTATACGAGAGACCCAGTACTTC. Residues: CASSQDLSLARIRETQYF. The chain employs TRBV3-1 and TRBJ2-5, with a weak D call TRBD2 (5 bases). V was trimmed by 0 bases and J by 4 bases, leaving 21 bases between them. Germline assignment: CDR1 LGHDT and CDR2 YNNKEL (reference sequence). The length of the CDR3 is 18 residues.

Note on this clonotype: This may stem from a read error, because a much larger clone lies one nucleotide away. CDR3 nucleotide sequence: TGTGCCAGCAGCCCCAGGACTAGCGGCCAAGAGATCCAGTACTTC. It yields the protein CASSPRTSGQEIQYF. The rearrangement joins TRBV9 to TRBJ2-5; 10 bases line up with TRBD2. Germline CDR1 is SGDLS and CDR2 is YYNGEE. This CDR3 comprises 15 residues.

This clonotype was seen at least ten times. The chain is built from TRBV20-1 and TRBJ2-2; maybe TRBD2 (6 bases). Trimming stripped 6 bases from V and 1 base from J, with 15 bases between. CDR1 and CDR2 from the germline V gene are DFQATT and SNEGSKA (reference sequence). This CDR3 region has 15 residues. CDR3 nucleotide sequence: TGCAGTGCACCGGGAGTCGGGGTGAACACCGGGGAGCTGTTTTTT. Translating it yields CSAPGVGVNTGELFF.

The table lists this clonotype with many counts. The CDR3 region has the DNA TGTGCCAGCAGACCGGACAGGGCAACTGGAAACACCATATATTTT. Translation gives CASRPDRATGNTIYF. The chain employs TRBV12-3 or TRBV12-4 and TRBJ1-3; 8 bases line up with TRBD1. Trimming cost V 6 bases and J 2 bases; bases outside gene matches: 6. The CDR3 contains 15 residues.

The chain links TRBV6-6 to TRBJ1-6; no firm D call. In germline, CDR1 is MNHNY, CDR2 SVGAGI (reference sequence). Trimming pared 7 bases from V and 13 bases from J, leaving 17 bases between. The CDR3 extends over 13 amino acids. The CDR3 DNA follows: TGTGCCAGCAATATCCGGGTCGTGGGCCCCCTCCACTTT. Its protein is CASNIRVVGPLHF.

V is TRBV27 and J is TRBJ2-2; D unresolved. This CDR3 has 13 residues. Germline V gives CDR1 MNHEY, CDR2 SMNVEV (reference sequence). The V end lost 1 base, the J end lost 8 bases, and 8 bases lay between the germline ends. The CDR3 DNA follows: TGTGCCAGCAGTTTATTCACCGAAGGGGAGCTGTTTTTT. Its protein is CASSLFTEGELFF.

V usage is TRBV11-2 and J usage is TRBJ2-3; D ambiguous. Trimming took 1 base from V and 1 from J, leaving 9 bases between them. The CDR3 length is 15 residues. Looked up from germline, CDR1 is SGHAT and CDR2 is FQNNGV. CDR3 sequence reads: CASSLGRRGTDTQYF. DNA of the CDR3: TGTGCCAGCAGCTTAGGACGCCGGGGCACAGATACGCAGTATTTT.

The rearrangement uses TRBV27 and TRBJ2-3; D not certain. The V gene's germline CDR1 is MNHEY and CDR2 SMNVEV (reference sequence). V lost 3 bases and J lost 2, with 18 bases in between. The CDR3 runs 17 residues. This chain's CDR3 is CASSFPGVQTITDTQYF. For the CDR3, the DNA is TGTGCCAGCAGTTTCCCGGGTGTCCAGACGATCACAGATACGCAGTATTTT.

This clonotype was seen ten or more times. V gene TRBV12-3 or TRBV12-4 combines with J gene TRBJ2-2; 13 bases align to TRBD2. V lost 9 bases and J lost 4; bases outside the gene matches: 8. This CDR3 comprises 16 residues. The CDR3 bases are TGTGCCAGTAGACTAGCGGGAGGCCGGGGCACCGGGGAGCTGTTTTTT. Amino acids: CASRLAGGRGTGELFF.

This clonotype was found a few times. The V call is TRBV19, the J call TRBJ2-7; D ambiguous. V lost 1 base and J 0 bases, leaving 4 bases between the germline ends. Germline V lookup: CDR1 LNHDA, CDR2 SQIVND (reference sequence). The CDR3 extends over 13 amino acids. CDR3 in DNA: TGTGCCAGTAGTATAGTGCTCTCCTACGAGCAGTACTTC. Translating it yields CASSIVLSYEQYF.

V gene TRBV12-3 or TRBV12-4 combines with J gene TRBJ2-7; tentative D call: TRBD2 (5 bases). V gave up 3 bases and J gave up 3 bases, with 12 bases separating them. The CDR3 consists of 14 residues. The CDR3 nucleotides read TGTGCCAGCAGTTTTCGGTCCGGGATCTACGAGCAGTACTTC. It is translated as CASSFRSGIYEQYF.

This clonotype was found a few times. The CDR3 here is CASSYSTGKGSPLHF. DNA of the CDR3: TGTGCCAGCAGTTACTCGACAGGGAAGGGTTCACCCCTCCACTTT. J is TRBJ1-6 and V is TRBV6-2 or TRBV6-3, with 7 bases fitting TRBD1. V lost 0 bases, J lost 9 bases, and 5 bases stayed unmatched. CDR1 and CDR2 from the germline V gene are MNHEY and SVGEGT. The CDR3 spans 15 residues.

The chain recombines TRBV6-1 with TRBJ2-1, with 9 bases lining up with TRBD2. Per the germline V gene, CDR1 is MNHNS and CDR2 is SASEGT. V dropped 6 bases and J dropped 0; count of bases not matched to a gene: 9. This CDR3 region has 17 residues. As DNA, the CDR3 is TGTGCCAGCAGCTCGAGCGGGGGGCGCAGCTCCTACAATGAGCAGTTCTTC. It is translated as CASSSSGGRSSYNEQFF.

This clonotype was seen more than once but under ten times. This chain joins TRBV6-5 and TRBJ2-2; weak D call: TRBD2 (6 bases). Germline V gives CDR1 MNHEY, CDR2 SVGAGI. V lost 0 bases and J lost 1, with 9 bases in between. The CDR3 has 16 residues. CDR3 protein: CASSYSSAGNTGELFF. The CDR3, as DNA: TGTGCCAGCAGTTACTCATCAGCGGGGAACACCGGGGAGCTGTTTTTT.